The 14 T cell receptor beta chains presented below share a single source sample, sequenced in a study of shared clonotypes between healthy human individuals. Sequencing was performed with immunoSEQ multiplex PCR; in TCRdb, only in-frame clones are kept and a portion is missing. The sample shows about 2.4 million clones, 93% of them seen only once. The sequenced sample consisted of naive CD4+ T cells from PBMCs. Noted subset: CD45RA+ positively selected. These receptors all come from a man aged 18 to 29 in good health. Some clones in this sample may be carry-over from other donors' samples.

This clone turned up a few times. The chain has TRBV6-5 and TRBJ1-1; D may be TRBD1 (6 bases). Trimming pared 6 bases from V and 10 bases from J, leaving 12 bases between. The CDR3 covers 11 residues. CDR1 and CDR2 (germline): MNHEY, SVGAGI. The CDR3 sequence is CASSQGHSAFF. CDR3 DNA sequence: TGTGCCAGCAGCCAGGGACACTCAGCTTTCTTT.

This sequence joins TRBV28 and TRBJ1-2; maybe TRBD1 (6 bases). Trimming left V 5 bases short and J 4 bases short, with 26 bases between. Germline V gene data show CDR1 as MDHEN and CDR2 as SYDVKM. The CDR3 has 18 amino acids. The CDR3 sequence is CASSALTGTPVGLYGYTF. For the CDR3, the DNA is TGTGCCAGCAGTGCCCTAACAGGGACTCCTGTCGGACTCTATGGCTACACCTTC.

This chain joins TRBV15 and TRBJ1-2; no firm D call. From germline, CDR1 is LNHNV and CDR2 YYDKDF (reference sequence). The V and J ends lost 0 bases and 2 bases respectively, with 10 bases between them. CDR3 length: 15 residues. The CDR3 loop is CATSRDRAANYGYTF. The DNA of the CDR3 is TGTGCCACCAGCAGAGATCGCGCAGCCAACTATGGCTACACCTTC.

V and J are TRBV5-4 and TRBJ2-1, with 9 bases fitting TRBD2. V shed 1 base and J 10 bases; nucleotides not matched to a gene: 9. Per the germline V gene, CDR1 is SGHNT and CDR2 is YYREEE (reference sequence). The CDR3 is 15 residues long. The CDR3 sequence is CASSLTSGPEGEQFF. The CDR3 region has the DNA TGTGCCAGCAGCTTGACTAGCGGGCCTGAGGGGGAGCAGTTCTTC.

The genes are TRBV7-2 and TRBJ2-6; unclear D gene. The germline V and J ends were trimmed by 3 bases and 1 base, with 7 bases remaining between them. Germline CDR1 and CDR2: SGHTA and FQGNSA. There are 15 residues in the CDR3. CDR3 sequence: CASSLPRSGANVLTF. The CDR3 nucleotides read TGTGCCAGCAGCTTGCCCAGATCTGGGGCCAACGTCCTGACTTTC.

The chain employs TRBV28 and TRBJ1-2; TRBD1 matches 11 bases. Germline CDR1 and CDR2: MDHEN and SYDVKM. The CDR3 consists of 16 residues. Unmatched junction bases numbered 10, after V lost 7 bases and J lost 3 bases. The CDR3 coding sequence is TGTGCCAGCACCATAGGGGGGACAGGGGGAGACTATGGCTACACCTTC. As protein: CASTIGGTGGDYGYTF.

This chain uses TRBV5-1 with TRBJ1-4; TRBD1 might be the D (6 bases). Germline CDR1 is SGHRS and CDR2 is YFSETQ. The ends were cut back, 6 bases at V and 6 bases at J, with 12 bases in the middle. This CDR3 spans 13 amino acids. The DNA for the CDR3 is TGCGCCAGCACCCAGGAGGGGGATGAAAAACTGTTTTTT. It translates to CASTQEGDEKLFF.

This sequence joins TRBV28 and TRBJ1-4, with 10 bases matching TRBD1. The germline gives CDR1 MDHEN, CDR2 SYDVKM. Trimming cost V 5 bases and J 8 bases; bases outside gene matches: 11. This CDR3 is 16 amino acids long. CDR3 sequence: CASSLHGTGEGEKLFF. As DNA, the CDR3 is TGTGCCAGCAGTCTTCACGGGACAGGGGAGGGAGAAAAACTGTTTTTT.

J is TRBJ1-1 and V is TRBV6-5, with D perhaps TRBD1 (5 bases). The V gene lost 5 bases and the J gene lost 5 bases, with 18 bases spanning the gap. The CDR3 is 15 residues long. CDR1 and CDR2 (germline): MNHEY, SVGAGI. DNA of the CDR3: TGTGCCAGCAGTCCTTCAGGGTCTAGAAGGACTGAAGCTTTCTTT. Amino acid sequence: CASSPSGSRRTEAFF.

The chain combines TRBV5-1 with TRBJ2-1; D is ambiguous. V lost 2 bases, J lost 0 bases, and 9 bases lay in between. CDR3 length equals 15 residues. The germline V gene has CDR1 SGHRS and CDR2 YFSETQ. This CDR3 reads CASSFDASSYNEQFF. CDR3 in DNA: TGCGCCAGCAGCTTTGACGCGAGCTCCTACAATGAGCAGTTCTTC. The full variable domain, in which reference TRBV5-1 and TRBJ2-1 provide the parts outside the CDR3, is KAGVTQTPRYLIKTRGQQVTLSCSPISGHRSVSWYQQTPGQGLQFLFEYFSETQRNKGNFPGRFSGRQFSNSRSEMNVSTLELGDSALYLCASSFDASSYNEQFFGPGTRLTVL.

V gene TRBV29-1 combines with J gene TRBJ1-4, with 7 bases matching TRBD1. This CDR3 region has 13 residues. V was pared by 6 bases and J by 7 bases, with 8 bases of the junction left unmatched. Germline CDR1 is SQVTM and CDR2 is ANQGSEA. The CDR3 DNA is TGCAGCGTAACGGGACAGCTTACTGAAAAACTGTTTTTT. Its protein product is CSVTGQLTEKLFF.

The chain joins TRBV4-2 to TRBJ2-3; D perhaps matches TRBD1 (5 bases). The V end was cut by 0 bases, the J end by 7 bases, with 11 bases between. The germline V gene has CDR1 LGHNA and CDR2 YNFKEQ. The CDR3 totals 14 residues. CDR3 in DNA: TGTGCCAGCAGCCAAGATGGGGCCCTAAATACGCAGTATTTT. Its translation is CASSQDGALNTQYF.

V gene TRBV7-9 combines with J gene TRBJ2-3, with D perhaps matching TRBD1 (6 bases). In germline, CDR1 is SEHNR, CDR2 FQNEAQ (reference sequence). The CDR3 contains 13 residues. Trimming cost V 7 bases and J 3 bases, with 11 bases left between them. CDR3 protein: CASKSGVTDTQYF. CDR3 bases: TGTGCCAGCAAATCAGGGGTAACAGATACGCAGTATTTT.

On this clone itself: The identical CDR3 is also encoded by other nucleotide sequences in the sample. The V and J genes are TRBV18 and TRBJ2-1; 13 positions agree with TRBD2. Per the germline V gene, CDR1 is KGHSH and CDR2 is LQKENI. This CDR3 is built from 14 residues. J was trimmed by 7 bases and V by 6 bases; bases with no gene match: 3. CDR3 sequence: CASSRGLAGNEQFF. As DNA, the CDR3 is TGTGCCAGCTCCCGGGGACTAGCGGGAAATGAGCAGTTCTTC.